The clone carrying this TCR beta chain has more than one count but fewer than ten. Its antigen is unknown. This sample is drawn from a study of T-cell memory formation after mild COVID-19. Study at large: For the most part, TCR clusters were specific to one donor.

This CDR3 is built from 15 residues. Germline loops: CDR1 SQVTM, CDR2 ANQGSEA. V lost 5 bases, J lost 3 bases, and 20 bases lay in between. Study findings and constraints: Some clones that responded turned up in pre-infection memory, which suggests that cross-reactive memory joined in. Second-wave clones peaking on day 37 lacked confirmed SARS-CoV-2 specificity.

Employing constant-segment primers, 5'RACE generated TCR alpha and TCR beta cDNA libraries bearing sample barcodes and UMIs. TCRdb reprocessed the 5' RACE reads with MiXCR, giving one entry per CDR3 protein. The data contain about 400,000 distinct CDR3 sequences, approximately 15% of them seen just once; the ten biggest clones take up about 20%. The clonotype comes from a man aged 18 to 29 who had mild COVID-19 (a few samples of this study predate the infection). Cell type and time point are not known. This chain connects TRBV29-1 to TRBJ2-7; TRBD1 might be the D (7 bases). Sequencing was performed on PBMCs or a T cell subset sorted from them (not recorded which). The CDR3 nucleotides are TGCAGCGTTAGCAGGGGGGAAAAAGTAGGCTACGAGCAGTACTTC. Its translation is CSVSRGEKVGYEQYF.